This entry lists 14 T cell receptor beta chains sequenced from one sample in a study of CD8 T cells in Susac syndrome. RNA, at about 0.45 to 1 ug, was reverse transcribed with random hexamers. A single record per CDR3 protein comes from TCRdb applying MiXCR to the immunoSEQ multiplex PCR reads. The sample has about 300,000 distinct CDR3 sequences; approximately 90% are singletons. Specimen: CD8+ T cells from PBMCs. These TCRs come from a human donor with multiple sclerosis.

The gene calls are TRBV19 and TRBJ1-5, with a possible D match to TRBD1 (6 bases). Germline loops: CDR1 LNHDA, CDR2 SQIVND (reference sequence). Between the trimmed V and J ends, which lost 6 bases and 6 bases, there was a span of 18 bases. The CDR3 covers 15 residues. The CDR3 reads CASRSFLGGGQPQHF. The CDR3 region has the DNA TGTGCCAGTAGATCATTCCTAGGGGGGGGTCAGCCCCAGCATTTT.

CDR3 protein: CAWSGEGDYYEQYF. The CDR3 DNA is TGTGCCTGGAGTGGCGAAGGGGATTACTACGAGCAGTACTTC. This rearrangement joins TRBV30 to TRBJ2-7; possibly TRBD1 for D (5 bases). Trimming removed 1 base at V and 3 bases at J, with 13 bases between. Germline assignment: CDR1 GTSNPN and CDR2 SVGIG (reference sequence). The CDR3 is 14 residues long.

This chain connects TRBV28 to TRBJ2-7; D remains unclear. Germline values: CDR1 MDHEN, CDR2 SYDVKM. V was shortened by 5 bases and J by 7 bases, with 15 bases between the two germline ends. The length of the CDR3 is 13 residues. CDR3 sequence: CASSPYLSREQYF. CDR3 bases: TGTGCCAGCAGTCCATACCTTTCTAGAGAGCAGTACTTC.

This chain joins TRBV19 and TRBJ2-2, with D possibly TRBD1 on 5 matching bases. The CDR3 spans 15 residues. V lost 8 bases and J 4 bases, leaving 17 bases between the germline ends. Germline assignment: CDR1 LNHDA and CDR2 SQIVND (reference sequence). The DNA of the CDR3 is TGTGCCAGTTCCATCCCAGGGTTAAGCACCGGGGAGCTGTTTTTT. It translates to CASSIPGLSTGELFF.

This clonotype has more than one count but fewer than ten. The chain combines TRBV29-1 with TRBJ1-2; D might be TRBD1 (5 bases). The CDR3 contains 12 residues. Germline values: CDR1 SQVTM, CDR2 ANQGSEA. The germline V and J ends were trimmed by 1 base and 4 bases, with 7 bases remaining between them. The CDR3 region is CSVEAGPYGYTF. The CDR3 nucleotides are TGCAGCGTTGAAGCGGGGCCCTATGGCTACACCTTC.

CDR3 protein: CASSYTGGEETQYF. Written as DNA, the CDR3 is TGTGCCAGCAGTTACACGGGAGGGGAAGAGACCCAGTACTTC. The chain couples TRBV6-5 to TRBJ2-5; 8 bases are a match to TRBD2. The V and J ends lost 2 bases and 3 bases, in that order; junction bases with no gene match: 2. Germline V gene data show CDR1 as MNHEY and CDR2 as SVGAGI. The CDR3 length is 14 residues.

V and J are TRBV20-1 and TRBJ2-1, with D possibly TRBD1 on 6 matching bases. CDR3 length: 14 residues. The V end lost 6 bases, the J end lost 0 bases, and 12 bases lay between the germline ends. Germline V gene sequence: CDR1 DFQATT, CDR2 SNEGSKA (reference sequence). The chain's CDR3 is CSAKDRSSYNEQFF. CDR3 nucleotide sequence: TGCAGTGCAAAAGACAGGAGCTCCTACAATGAGCAGTTCTTC.

The gene calls are TRBV29-1 and TRBJ1-2, with TRBD1 identical over 8 bases. The V gene end was trimmed by 5 bases and the J gene end by 5 bases; junction bases not matched to a gene: 7. From germline, CDR1 is SQVTM and CDR2 ANQGSEA. The CDR3 is 13 residues long. The CDR3 loop reads CSVPGQGQYGYTF. CDR3 nucleotides: TGCAGCGTTCCCGGACAGGGCCAATATGGCTACACCTTC.

The chain joins TRBV4-1 to TRBJ1-6; D ambiguous. Germline CDR1 reads MGHRA; CDR2 reads YSYEKL. V was cut by 4 bases and J by 0 bases, with 13 bases left in between. CDR3 length: 17 amino acids. The CDR3 region has the DNA TGCGCCAGCAGCCGGAGGGCGGGGAGCTCCTATAATTCACCCCTCCACTTT. Translation: CASSRRAGSSYNSPLHF.

The chain couples TRBV11-3 to TRBJ2-1; 11 positions match TRBD1. The CDR3 length is 16 residues. Per germline, CDR1 SGHNT and CDR2 YENEEA. V shed 2 bases and J 8 bases; nucleotides not matched to a gene: 8. The CDR3 DNA follows: TGTGCCAGCAGCTTAAGGACAGGGGGCATATCCGATGAGCAGTTCTTC. This gives the protein CASSLRTGGISDEQFF.

V is TRBV25-1 and J is TRBJ2-4; D ambiguous. Germline-derived CDR1 and CDR2 are MGHDK and SYGVNS. CDR3 length: 15 residues. V dropped 1 base and J dropped 0 bases, with 7 bases sitting between them. CDR3 amino acids: CASSEWNLAKNIQYF. For the CDR3, the DNA is TGTGCCAGCAGTGAATGGAATTTAGCCAAAAACATTCAGTACTTC.

The CDR3 DNA reads TGTGCCAGCAGGGGGGGCAGCACTCCCACCTACGAGCAGTACTTC. Encoded protein: CASRGGSTPTYEQYF. This chain links TRBV2 with TRBJ2-7; D might be TRBD1 or TRBD2, each matching 6 bases. CDR1 is SNHLY and CDR2 is FYNNEI in the germline V gene. Trimming took off 6 bases at V and 2 bases at J, with 17 bases between the two ends. The CDR3 has 15 residues.

The J gene is TRBJ2-7, the V gene TRBV29-1; 8 bases are shared with TRBD1. The germline CDR1 and CDR2 sequences are SQVTM and ANQGSEA. V lost 2 bases, J lost 3 bases, and 3 bases stayed unmatched. The CDR3 totals 13 residues. This chain's CDR3 is CSVELTGDYEQYF. The CDR3 DNA reads TGCAGCGTTGAACTGACAGGGGACTACGAGCAGTACTTC.

The chain recombines TRBV28 with TRBJ1-3, with 7 bases aligning to TRBD1. Germline CDR1 MDHEN, CDR2 SYDVKM. Trimming removed 6 bases from V and 4 bases from J; junction bases left unmatched: 3. The CDR3 runs to 13 residues. Written as DNA, the CDR3 is TGTGCCAGCAGCCTACAGGGGGGAAACACCATATATTTT. It codes for CASSLQGGNTIYF.